This T cell receptor (beta chain) was identified during a study of T cell changes during pregnancy in multiple sclerosis. Only in-frame clones appear in the TCRdb table, and some are missing; sequencing was by immunoSEQ multiplex PCR. The sample records 70,000 or so clones, 91% being singletons. This clone was detected once. V shed 1 base and J shed 0 bases, with 9 bases lying between them. This CDR3 is 15 amino acids long. Germline loops: CDR1 SGHTA, CDR2 FQGNSA. This sample comprised peripheral blood, obtained in the third trimester of pregnancy. The gene calls are TRBV7-2 and TRBJ1-1; D might be TRBD1 (5 bases). This sequence was found in a female donor in good health, enrolled as a control in a pregnancy study. The CDR3 bases are TGTGCCAGCAGCTTAGGCGGGACGGTGAACACTGAAGCTTTCTTT. This gives the protein CASSLGGTVNTEAFF.